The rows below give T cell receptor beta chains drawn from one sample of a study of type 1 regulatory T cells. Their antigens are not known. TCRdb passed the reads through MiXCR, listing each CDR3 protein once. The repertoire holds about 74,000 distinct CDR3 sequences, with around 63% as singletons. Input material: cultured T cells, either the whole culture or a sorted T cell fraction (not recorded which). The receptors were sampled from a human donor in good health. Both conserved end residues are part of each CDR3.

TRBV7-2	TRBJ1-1	CASSLTPRDRAEAFF
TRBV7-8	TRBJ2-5	CASSATAFGAGETQYF
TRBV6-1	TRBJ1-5	CASSEGSSNQPQHF
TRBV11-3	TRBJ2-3	CASSKIAGAPDTQYF
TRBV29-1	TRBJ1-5	CSVAGQPSQPQHF
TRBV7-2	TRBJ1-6	CASSFRDREGSPLHF
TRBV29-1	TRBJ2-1	CSVSGTSGSSYNEQFF
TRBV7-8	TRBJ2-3	CATQPGRRTDTQYF
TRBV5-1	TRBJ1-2	CASSRTERYGYTF
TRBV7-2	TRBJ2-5	CASSRLGGLQETQYF
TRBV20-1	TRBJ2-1	CSATQIESSYNEQFF
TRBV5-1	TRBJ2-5	CASSGTGLGEETQYF
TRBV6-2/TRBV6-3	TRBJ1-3	CASSYSGFSGNTIYF
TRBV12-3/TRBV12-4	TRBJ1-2	CASNRGPNYGYTF